This TCR beta chain originates from a study of vaccination and CD4 T cells after COVID-19 (dated by TCRdb to 2021 to 2024). As for the study more broadly: SARS-CoV-2 positivity had been established in the convalescent patients by nasal swab PCR, and mild disease was recorded in roughly 10 of these patients and severe disease in one. Overlapping spike peptide pools from SARS-CoV-2 and from the common cold coronaviruses HCoV-NL63, HCoV-OC43 and HCoV-229E were used as culture stimuli. Post-vaccine blood samples were obtained a median of about 77 days after the second vaccine dose, with a range of roughly 12 to 250 days. The convalescent cohort comprised six males and four females, including two Hispanic individuals, seven Caucasians, two Asians and one multiracial person. Each participant got two doses of either the Pfizer-BioNTech BNT162b2 vaccine (n=8) or the Moderna mRNA-1273 vaccine (n=2). As controls, cultures received a CEFX viral epitope pool (the positive control), an HIV-1 Nef peptide pool (the negative control), or no peptide at all. The spike-specific CD4+ TCR repertoire was compared before and after mRNA vaccination in 10 COVID-19 convalescent patients and a handful of infection-naive healthy vaccine recipients. Post-COVID blood samples from convalescent patients were collected a median of about 100 days after diagnosis, with a range of roughly 35 to 180 days.

According to the study, the label for this sample's treatment or condition signals: approximately 10-day PBMC culture with coronavirus spike peptide pools or control peptides (ViraFEST assay). The ViraFEST assay was used in the study, in which antigen-specific T cells were expanded with peptide pools and expanded clonotypes were subsequently identified by TCR sequencing. The convalescent patients' positive SARS-CoV-2 PCR tests fell between March and December 2020, which was before the Alpha, Beta and Delta variants emerged in the United States. Each well held about 1.8 million PBMCs cultured with approximately 9.2 ug/ml peptide pools in IMDM containing 5% human AB serum and approximately 10 IU/ml IL-2. Half of the culture medium was replaced with fresh IL-2-containing medium on days 3 and 7. After around 10 days of culture, CD4+ T cells were isolated by negative selection using the EasySep CD4+ T cell isolation kit. PBMCs were separated from whole blood using Ficoll-Paque Plus gradient centrifugation and then either used fresh or cryopreserved at -140C. In general, triplicate wells were set up for every culture condition.

Results the study describes overall, beyond this receptor: Nearly all vaccine-specific clones in convalescent patients (304 of 307) were mono-reactive for SARS-CoV-2 spike rather than cross-reactive with common cold coronaviruses. The number of convalescent patients in the study was relatively small, and the study did not examine early timepoints following natural infection. Although the median number of SARS-CoV-2-reactive clonotypes went up from fewer than 25 after infection to roughly 40 after vaccination, the increase was not significant. Among the post-vaccine SARS-CoV-2-reactive clones in convalescent patients, a median about 86% showed up only after vaccination, which suggests vaccine-specific priming.

Library generation was performed with PCR. DNA from cultured CD4+ T cells underwent TCR sequencing with the Oncomine TCR Beta short-read assay at the Johns Hopkins FTIC core. The QIAamp micro DNA kit was used to extract genomic DNA from the cultured CD4+ T cells. Oncomine TCR Beta libraries from cultured CD4+ T cells were pooled with unique dual indexes and sequenced on an Illumina iSeq 100. Concerning the study's data processing: Non-productive sequences were removed, and CDR3s not starting with C, not ending with F or W, or shorter than 7 amino acids were discarded. The MANAFEST web application identified antigen-specific clonotypes by comparing peptide-stimulated wells against reference wells and other culture wells. Positive clones required FDR below 0.05, an odds ratio above 5, and productive frequency above 0.1% in at least two of three replicate wells. Clonotypes that were significantly expanded in both SARS-CoV-2 spike wells and at least one common cold coronavirus spike condition were defined as cross-reactive. Similarity between CDR3 sequences was evaluated in R version 3.6.1 using Levenshtein distances (stringdist) and unrooted phylogenetic trees (ape). TCRdb reran the public reads through fastp at Q25 and MiXCR, keeping productive beta chains. Merged by CDR3 protein, the rows form single entries marked with the most common genes and DNA. TCRdb's processing, not the study's, gives the V and J calls here. Counted in this sample were about 14,000 distinct CDR3 sequences; about 35% of them appeared once. Of the sample, roughly a third is held by the ten largest clones.

A remark on this clonotype: The target of this receptor is not known. No base quality information exists; no much larger clone differs at one position.

Taken from the germline V gene, the CDR1 and CDR2 loops are KGHDR and SFDVKD. Inclusive of the bounding cysteine and phenylalanine, the CDR3 is 15 residues long. Just CDR3 DNA is preserved here, 45 bases in frame from base 1. At the junction V is shortened by 4 bases and J by 3 bases, with 15 bases in between. The sequencing sample was made of cultured CD4+ T cells from blood. The chain is encoded by TRBV24-1 joined to TRBJ2-7; perhaps TRBD1 is the D gene, with 6 bases matching. The origin of this receptor is a human donor with COVID-19. The CDR3 sequence is CATSEGDNPIYEQYF. The DNA sequence is TGTGCCACCAGTGAGGGGGACAACCCGATCTACGAGCAGTACTTC.